This is a list of T cell receptor beta chains from one sample in a study of blood T cell repertoires in COVID-19. Sequencing was performed with immunoSEQ multiplex PCR; in TCRdb, only in-frame clones are kept and a portion is missing. The data show 250,000 to 300,000 clones, with about nine tenths seen just once and roughly 15% held by the top ten. Sequencing input: PBMCs or T cells enriched from blood (not recorded which). The receptors stem from a man aged 18 to 35 who had recovered from COVID-19. CDR3s include the opening cysteine and the closing phenylalanine or tryptophan. D genes are given only for firm matches. Rows may omit the clone size; those that give it use once, few, many or a size class.

j_call d_call clone_size v_call cdr3_nt cdr3_aa
TRBJ1-5 TRBD1 . TRBV4-1 TGCGCCAGCAGCCCGACCGGGACAGGGAATCAGCCCCAGCATTTT CASSPTGTGNQPQHF
TRBJ2-7 TRBD1 once TRBV3-1/TRBV3-2 TGTGCCAGCAGCCAGACGACAGGGATCGGGGAGCAGTACTTC CASSQTTGIGEQYF
TRBJ2-7 . few TRBV7-9 TGTGCCAGCAGCCAACAGGGTTTATCGTACGAGCAGTACTTC CASSQQGLSYEQYF
TRBJ2-3 TRBD2 . TRBV19 TGTGCCAGTAGTAAACGGACTAGCGGGGGAGCAGATACGCAGTATTTT CASSKRTSGGADTQYF
TRBJ2-3 . . TRBV25-1 TGTGCCAGCAGTGTTAGTTCAGATACGCAGTATTTT CASSVSSDTQYF
TRBJ2-5 . . TRBV19 TGTGCCAGTAGTTTAGAGGGGCCTCAAGAGACCCAGTACTTC CASSLEGPQETQYF
TRBJ2-7 . . TRBV18 TGTGCCAGCTCACCTCAACGGGGGACCGAGCAGTACTTC CASSPQRGTEQYF
TRBJ1-2 TRBD1 . TRBV30 TGTGCCTGGACCCCCCGGACACAGGGGGCGCGGGGCTACACCTTC CAWTPRTQGARGYTF
TRBJ2-1 . . TRBV5-1 TGCGCCAGCAGCTTGGCCGGAGAATCGTCGTACAATGAGCAGTTCTTC CASSLAGESSYNEQFF
TRBJ1-1 . . TRBV6-5 TGTGCCAGCATTGCTCCTAGCGGTAGGAATCTCGCAGCTTTCTTT CASIAPSGRNLAAFF
TRBJ1-3 . few TRBV11-2 TGTGCCAGCAGCTTAGTGACCGGGAGGACTGGAAACACCATATATTTT CASSLVTGRTGNTIYF
TRBJ2-5 TRBD1 . TRBV5-6 TGTGCCAGCAGCTTGGCAGGGGGTGAAGAGACCCAGTACTTC CASSLAGGEETQYF
TRBJ1-1 . . TRBV6-5 TGTGCCAGCAGGGGTGAGGCATGGAACACTGAAGCTTTCTTT CASRGEAWNTEAFF
TRBJ1-2 . . TRBV29-1 TGCAGCGTTGTTGGGTCAGGGCTCTATGGCTACACCTTC CSVVGSGLYGYTF
TRBJ2-1 . . TRBV18 TGTGCCAGCTCACATCAATCGGAATCACAGGAGGAGCAGTTCTTC CASSHQSESQEEQFF
TRBJ1-2 TRBD1 . TRBV5-4 TGTGCCAGCAGCATGACAGGGGACCGCTATGGCTACACCTTC CASSMTGDRYGYTF
TRBJ1-3 . . TRBV28 TGTGCCAGCAGTTACGGGGACATCTCTGGAAACACCATATATTTT CASSYGDISGNTIYF
TRBJ1-3 TRBD1 . TRBV28 TGTGCCAGCAGTCTTGGGACAGGGGTCGGAAACACCATATATTTT CASSLGTGVGNTIYF
TRBJ1-2 . . TRBV5-1 TGCGCCAGCAGCTTGGAGGCAGGGAACTATGGCTACACCTTC CASSLEAGNYGYTF
TRBJ1-4 . . TRBV2 TGTGCCAGCAGGGATGAGGGCCTCAAGTGGGCAACTAATGAAAAACTGTTTTTT CASRDEGLKWATNEKLFF
TRBJ2-3 TRBD1 once TRBV30 TGTGCCTGGAGCACCTTCTCAGGGGGCGTCACAGATACGCAGTATTTT CAWSTFSGGVTDTQYF
TRBJ1-1 . once TRBV18 TGTGCCAGCTCACCGAGCGGCAGAGAAGCTTTCTTT CASSPSGREAFF
TRBJ1-6 TRBD1 . TRBV3-1/TRBV3-2 TGTGCCAGCAGCCAGACAGGGGTGGGAAATTCACCCCTCCACTTT CASSQTGVGNSPLHF
TRBJ1-1 . . TRBV3-1/TRBV3-2 TGTGCCAGCAGCCAGAGACCCAGACAGGCAGCTGAAGCTTTCTTT CASSQRPRQAAEAFF
TRBJ2-5 . . TRBV7-9 TGTGCCAGCAGCTTAGCCAAGAGATCAGACACTGAGACCCAGTACTTC CASSLAKRSDTETQYF
TRBJ2-3 TRBD2 . TRBV7-2 TGTGCCAGCAGCTCCGGACTAGCGGGAGTAGTAGATACGCAGTATTTT CASSSGLAGVVDTQYF
TRBJ1-1 . once TRBV28 TGTGCCAGCAGCCCAGGGTCAGGAACTGAAGCTTTCTTT CASSPGSGTEAFF
TRBJ1-1 TRBD1 . TRBV7-6 TGTGCCAGCAGCCCGGGACAGGGGATGAACACTGAAGCTTTCTTT CASSPGQGMNTEAFF
TRBJ2-1 . once TRBV18 TGTGCCAGCTCACCACCGCAGGGGTCTAACAATGAGCAGTTCTTC CASSPPQGSNNEQFF
TRBJ2-7 . . TRBV27 TGTGCCAGCAGTCCCAGGGGACCCTACGAGCAGTACTTC CASSPRGPYEQYF
TRBJ1-3 . . TRBV3-1/TRBV3-2 TGTGCCAGCAGCCAAGGACACTCTGGAAACACCATATATTTT CASSQGHSGNTIYF
TRBJ2-4 . . TRBV13 TGTGCCAGCAGCTTAGGGTGGGAGAGTAACATTCAGTACTTC CASSLGWESNIQYF
TRBJ2-1 . once TRBV30 TGTGCCTGGAGGAGGGAGCGTCAGAGGAGGAATGAGCAGTTCTTC CAWRRERQRRNEQFF
TRBJ1-1 . . TRBV6-5 TGTGCCAGCGTCGGGACAAGCACTGAAGCTTTCTTT CASVGTSTEAFF
TRBJ1-1 . . TRBV7-6 TGTGCCAGCAGCAAGGACAGTGAAGCTTTCTTT CASSKDSEAFF
TRBJ2-5 TRBD1 . TRBV18 TGTGCCAGCTCACCGACAGGGAGAGAGACCCAGTACTTC CASSPTGRETQYF
TRBJ1-2 . . TRBV5-1 TGCGCCAGCAGCTTGGCGGATTTTGGCAGGGACTACGGCTACACCTTC CASSLADFGRDYGYTF
TRBJ2-3 . . TRBV6-4 TGTGCCAGCAGCTACACAGGGGAGGCAGATACGCAGTATTTT CASSYTGEADTQYF
TRBJ1-3 TRBD1 . TRBV24-1 TGTGCCACCAGTGATAGGGACAGGGGGCCTGGAAACACCATATATTTT CATSDRDRGPGNTIYF
TRBJ1-2 . . TRBV4-1 TGCGCCAGCAGCCGAGCTCCCGGGACAACTAACTATGGCTACACCTTC CASSRAPGTTNYGYTF
TRBJ1-2 . . TRBV7-9 TGTGCCATACAGGGAGACTATGGCTACACCTTC CAIQGDYGYTF
TRBJ2-1 . . TRBV6-1 TGTGCCAGCAGTGAGGACAGCTACAATGAGCAGTTCTTC CASSEDSYNEQFF
TRBJ2-3 . few TRBV4-2 TGTGCCAGCAGCCAAGATCTTCGGCGGACAGATACGCAGTATTTT CASSQDLRRTDTQYF
TRBJ1-4 . . TRBV28 TGTGCCAGCAGTGAACCAGGGGTTACAACTAATGAAAAACTGTTTTTT CASSEPGVTTNEKLFF
TRBJ2-3 . once TRBV19 TGTGCCAGTAGTCAGACAGACGCCGGCACAGATACGCAGTATTTT CASSQTDAGTDTQYF